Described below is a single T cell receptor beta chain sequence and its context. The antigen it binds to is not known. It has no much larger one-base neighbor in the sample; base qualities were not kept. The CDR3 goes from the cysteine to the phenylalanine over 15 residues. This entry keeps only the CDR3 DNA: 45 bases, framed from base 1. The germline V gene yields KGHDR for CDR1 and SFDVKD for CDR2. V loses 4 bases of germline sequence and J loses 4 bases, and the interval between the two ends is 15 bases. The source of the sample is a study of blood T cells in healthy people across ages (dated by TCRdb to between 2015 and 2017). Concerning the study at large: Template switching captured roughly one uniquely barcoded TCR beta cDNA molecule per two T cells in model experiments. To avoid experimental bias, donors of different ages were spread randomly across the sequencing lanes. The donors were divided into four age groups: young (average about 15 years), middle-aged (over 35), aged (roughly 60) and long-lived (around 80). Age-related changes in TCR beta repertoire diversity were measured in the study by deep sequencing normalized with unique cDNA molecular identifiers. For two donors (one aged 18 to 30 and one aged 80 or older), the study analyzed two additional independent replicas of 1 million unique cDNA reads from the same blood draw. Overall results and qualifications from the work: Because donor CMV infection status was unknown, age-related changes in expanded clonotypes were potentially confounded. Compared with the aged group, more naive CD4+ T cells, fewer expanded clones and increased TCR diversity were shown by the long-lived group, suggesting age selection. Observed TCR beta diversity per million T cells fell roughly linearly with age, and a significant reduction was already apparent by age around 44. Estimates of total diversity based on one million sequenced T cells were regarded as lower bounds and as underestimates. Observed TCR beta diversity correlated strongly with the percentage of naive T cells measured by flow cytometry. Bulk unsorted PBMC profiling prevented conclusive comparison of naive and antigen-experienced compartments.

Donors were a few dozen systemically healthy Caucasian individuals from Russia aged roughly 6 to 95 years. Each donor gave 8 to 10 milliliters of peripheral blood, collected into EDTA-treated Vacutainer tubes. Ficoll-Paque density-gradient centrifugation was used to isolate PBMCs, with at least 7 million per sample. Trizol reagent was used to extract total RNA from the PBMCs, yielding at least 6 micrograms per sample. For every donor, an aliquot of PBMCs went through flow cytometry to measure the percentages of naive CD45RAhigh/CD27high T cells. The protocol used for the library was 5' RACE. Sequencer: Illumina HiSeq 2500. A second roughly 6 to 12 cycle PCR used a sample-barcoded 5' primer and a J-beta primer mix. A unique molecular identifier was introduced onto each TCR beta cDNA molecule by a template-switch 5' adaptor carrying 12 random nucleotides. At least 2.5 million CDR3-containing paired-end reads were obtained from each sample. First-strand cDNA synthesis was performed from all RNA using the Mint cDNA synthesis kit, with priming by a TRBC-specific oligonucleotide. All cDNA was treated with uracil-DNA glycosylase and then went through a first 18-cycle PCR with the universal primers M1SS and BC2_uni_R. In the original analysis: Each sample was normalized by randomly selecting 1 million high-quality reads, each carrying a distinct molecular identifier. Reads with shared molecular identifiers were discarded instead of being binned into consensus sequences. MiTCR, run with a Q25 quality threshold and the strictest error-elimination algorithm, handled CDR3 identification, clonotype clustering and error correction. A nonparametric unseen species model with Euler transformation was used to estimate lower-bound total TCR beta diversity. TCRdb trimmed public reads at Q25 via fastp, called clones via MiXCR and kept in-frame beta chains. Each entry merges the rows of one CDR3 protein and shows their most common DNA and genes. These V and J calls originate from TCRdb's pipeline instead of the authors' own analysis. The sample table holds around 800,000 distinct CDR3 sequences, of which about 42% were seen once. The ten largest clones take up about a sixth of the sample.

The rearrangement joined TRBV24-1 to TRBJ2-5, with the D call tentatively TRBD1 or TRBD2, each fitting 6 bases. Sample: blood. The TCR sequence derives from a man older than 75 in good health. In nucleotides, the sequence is TGTGCCACCAGTGACGGACTCGAGGGGGGAGAGACCCAGTACTTC. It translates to CATSDGLEGGETQYF.